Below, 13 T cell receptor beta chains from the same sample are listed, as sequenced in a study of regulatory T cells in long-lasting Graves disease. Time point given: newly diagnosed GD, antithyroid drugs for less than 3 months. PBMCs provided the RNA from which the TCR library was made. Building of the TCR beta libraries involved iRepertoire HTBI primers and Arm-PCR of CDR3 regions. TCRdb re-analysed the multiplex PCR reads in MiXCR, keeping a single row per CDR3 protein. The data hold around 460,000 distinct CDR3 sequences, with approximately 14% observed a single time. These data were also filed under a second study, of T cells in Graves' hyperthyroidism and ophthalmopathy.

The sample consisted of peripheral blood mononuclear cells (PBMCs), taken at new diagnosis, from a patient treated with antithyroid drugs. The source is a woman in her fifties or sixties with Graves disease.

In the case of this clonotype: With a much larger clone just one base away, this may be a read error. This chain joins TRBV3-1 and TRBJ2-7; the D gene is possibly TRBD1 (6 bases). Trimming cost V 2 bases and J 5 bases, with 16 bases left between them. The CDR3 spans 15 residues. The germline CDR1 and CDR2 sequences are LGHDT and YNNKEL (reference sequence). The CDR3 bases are TGTGCCAGCAGCCAAAGTCACAGGGCGGACCACGAGCAGTACTTC. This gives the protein CASSQSHRADHEQYF.

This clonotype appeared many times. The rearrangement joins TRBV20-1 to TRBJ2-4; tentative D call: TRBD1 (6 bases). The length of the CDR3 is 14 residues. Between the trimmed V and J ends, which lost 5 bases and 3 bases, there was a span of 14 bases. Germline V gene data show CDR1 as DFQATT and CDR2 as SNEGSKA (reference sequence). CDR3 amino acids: CSAGKGVVKNIQYF. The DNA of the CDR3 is TGCAGTGCTGGGAAGGGGGTAGTCAAAAACATTCAGTACTTC.

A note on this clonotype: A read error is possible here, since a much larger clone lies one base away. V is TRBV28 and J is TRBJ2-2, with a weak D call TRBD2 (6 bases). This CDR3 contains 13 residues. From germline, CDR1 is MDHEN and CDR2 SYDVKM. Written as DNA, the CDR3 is TGTGCCAGCACCGGAATGAACACCGGGGGGCTGTTTTTT. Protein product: CASTGMNTGGLFF.

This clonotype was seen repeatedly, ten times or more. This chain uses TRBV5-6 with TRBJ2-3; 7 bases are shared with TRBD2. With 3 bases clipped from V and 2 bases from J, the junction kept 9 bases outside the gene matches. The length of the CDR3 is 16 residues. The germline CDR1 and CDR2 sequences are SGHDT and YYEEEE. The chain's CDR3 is CASSSLGGGNTDTQYF. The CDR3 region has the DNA TGTGCCAGCAGCTCCCTCGGCGGGGGAAACACAGATACGCAGTATTTT.

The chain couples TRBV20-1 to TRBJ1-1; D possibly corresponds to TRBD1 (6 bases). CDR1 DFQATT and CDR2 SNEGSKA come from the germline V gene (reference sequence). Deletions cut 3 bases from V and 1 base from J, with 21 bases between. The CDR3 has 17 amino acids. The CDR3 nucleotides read TGCAGTGCTAGCCTATTCGGGGGGCTCGATGGGAACACTGAAGCTTTCTTT. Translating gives CSASLFGGLDGNTEAFF.

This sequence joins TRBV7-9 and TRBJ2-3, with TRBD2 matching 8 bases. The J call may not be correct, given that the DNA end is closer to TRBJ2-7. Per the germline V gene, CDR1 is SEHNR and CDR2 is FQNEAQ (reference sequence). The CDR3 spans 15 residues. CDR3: CASRSRGRPADEQYF. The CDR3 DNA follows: TGTGCCAGCAGATCGCGCGGGAGGCCGGCGGACGAGCAGTACTTC.

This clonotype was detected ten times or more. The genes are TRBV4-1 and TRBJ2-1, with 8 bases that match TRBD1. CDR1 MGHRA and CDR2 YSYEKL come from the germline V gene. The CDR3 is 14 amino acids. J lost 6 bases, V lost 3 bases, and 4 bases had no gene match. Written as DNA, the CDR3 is TGCGCCAGCAGCCAGGGGACAGGTGGCAATGAGCAGTTCTTC. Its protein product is CASSQGTGGNEQFF.

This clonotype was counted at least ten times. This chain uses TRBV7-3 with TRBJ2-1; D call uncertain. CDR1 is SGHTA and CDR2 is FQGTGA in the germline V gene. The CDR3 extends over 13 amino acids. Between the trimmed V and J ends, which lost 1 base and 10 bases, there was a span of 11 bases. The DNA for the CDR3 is TGTGCCAGCAGCTTAAATCTGAACGGGGAGCAGTTCTTC. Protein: CASSLNLNGEQFF.

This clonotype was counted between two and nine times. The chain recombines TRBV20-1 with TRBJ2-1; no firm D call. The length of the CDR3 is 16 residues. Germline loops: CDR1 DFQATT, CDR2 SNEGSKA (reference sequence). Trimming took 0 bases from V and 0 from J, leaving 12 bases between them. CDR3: CSARDIQLDSYNEQFF. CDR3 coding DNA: TGCAGTGCTAGAGATATCCAGCTAGACTCCTACAATGAGCAGTTCTTC.

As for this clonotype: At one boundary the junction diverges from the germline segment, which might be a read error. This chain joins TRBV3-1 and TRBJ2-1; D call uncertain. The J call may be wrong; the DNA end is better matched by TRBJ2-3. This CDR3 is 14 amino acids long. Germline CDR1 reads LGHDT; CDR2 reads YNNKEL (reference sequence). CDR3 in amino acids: CASGQATGSDTQYF. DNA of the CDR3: TGTGCCAGCGGCCAAGCGACTGGTTCAGATACGCAGTATTTT.

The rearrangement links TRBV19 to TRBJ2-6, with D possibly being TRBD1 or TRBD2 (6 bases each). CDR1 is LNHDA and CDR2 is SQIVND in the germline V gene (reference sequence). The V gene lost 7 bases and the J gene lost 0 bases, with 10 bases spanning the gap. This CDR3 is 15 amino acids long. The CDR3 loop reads CASTRGDSGANVLTF. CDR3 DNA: TGTGCCAGTACAAGGGGGGACTCTGGGGCCAACGTCCTGACTTTC. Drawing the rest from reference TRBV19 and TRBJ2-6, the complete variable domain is DGGITQSPKYLFRKEGQNVTLSCEQNLNHDAMYWYRQDPGQGLRLIYYSQIVNDFQKGDIAEGYSVSREKKESFPLTVTSAQKNPTAFYLCASTRGDSGANVLTFGAGSRLTVL.

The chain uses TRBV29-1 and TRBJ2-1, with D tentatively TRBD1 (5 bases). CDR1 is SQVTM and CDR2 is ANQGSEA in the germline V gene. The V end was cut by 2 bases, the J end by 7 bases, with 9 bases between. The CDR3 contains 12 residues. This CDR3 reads CSVENRINEQFF. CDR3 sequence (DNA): TGCAGCGTTGAAAACAGGATAAATGAGCAGTTCTTC.

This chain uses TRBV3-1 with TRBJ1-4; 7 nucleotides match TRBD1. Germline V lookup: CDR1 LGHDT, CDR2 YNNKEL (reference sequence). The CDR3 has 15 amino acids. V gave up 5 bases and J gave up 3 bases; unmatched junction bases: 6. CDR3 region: CASSATGRANEKLFF. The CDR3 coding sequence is TGTGCCAGCAGCGCGACAGGGAGGGCTAATGAAAAACTGTTTTTT.